These 2 T cell receptor beta chains were sequenced from one sample in a study of blood T cell repertoires in COVID-19. Only in-frame clones appear in the TCRdb table, and some are missing; sequencing was by immunoSEQ multiplex PCR. The sample has 200,000 to 300,000 clones; 85% to 90% are singletons. Sequenced: peripheral blood. These TCRs come from a woman aged 40 to 50 with acute or convalescent COVID-19.

The chain is built from TRBV27 and TRBJ2-1; 8 nucleotides match TRBD2. The CDR3 totals 15 residues. With 4 bases clipped from V and 1 base from J, the junction kept 3 bases outside the gene matches. Germline V CDR1 and CDR2: MNHEY, SMNVEV (reference sequence). This CDR3 is CASSSGLASYNEQFF. The CDR3 bases are TGTGCCAGCAGTTCTGGACTAGCATCCTACAATGAGCAGTTCTTC.

V gene TRBV27 combines with J gene TRBJ2-2; TRBD2 matches at 13 bases. Looked up from germline, CDR1 is MNHEY and CDR2 is SMNVEV (reference sequence). The V segment lost 5 bases and the J segment 5 bases; nucleotides outside the gene matches: 8. This CDR3 comprises 17 residues. Here the CDR3 reads CASSSIAGLAGTGELFF. In DNA, the CDR3 is TGTGCCAGCAGTAGTATAGCGGGACTAGCGGGGACCGGGGAGCTGTTTTTT.